The 11 T cell receptor beta chains below were found in one sample sequenced in a study of cytomegalovirus exposure and HLA in healthy donors. Use of 60 Vbeta and 13 Jbeta primers characterized the PCR. The method was immunoSEQ multiplex PCR; TCRdb's version includes in-frame clones alone and lacks a portion of them. The data show about 55,000 clones, with roughly 80% seen just once and roughly 1.5% held by the top ten. The sample taken for sequencing was PBMCs. The receptors were sampled from a man aged 25 to 40 in good health and CMV-seronegative.

J is TRBJ1-4 and V is TRBV9; D is uncertain. Germline CDR1 and CDR2: SGDLS and YYNGEE. Between the trimmed V and J ends, which lost 3 bases and 8 bases, there was a span of 20 bases. This CDR3 has 16 amino acids. The CDR3 DNA follows: TGTGCCAGCAGCGGGCGATCAGACATCCGAAGGGAAAAACTGTTTTTT. Its translation is CASSGRSDIRREKLFF.

V gene TRBV30 combines with J gene TRBJ2-3; TRBD1 matches at 12 bases. J lost 7 bases, V lost 5 bases, and 10 bases had no gene match. Germline CDR1 reads GTSNPN; CDR2 reads SVGIG (reference sequence). CDR3 length: 15 residues. The CDR3 coding sequence is TGTGCCTGGGGAGCGGGGACAGGGGGCACGAATACGCAGTATTTT. Its translation is CAWGAGTGGTNTQYF. Full variable domain (outside the CDR3, taken from reference TRBV30 and TRBJ2-3): SQTIHQWPATLVQPVGSPLSLECTVEGTSNPNLYWYRQAAGRGLQLLFYSVGIGQISSEVPQNLSASRPQDRQFILSSKKLLLSDSGFYLCAWGAGTGGTNTQYFGPGTRLTVL.

The genes are TRBV11-2 and TRBJ1-3, with D hard to call. V was shortened by 4 bases and J by 0 bases, with 7 bases between the two germline ends. The CDR3 contains 14 residues. Per germline, CDR1 SGHAT and CDR2 FQNNGV. CDR3 nucleotides: TGTGCCAGCAGCTCCGGGATCTCTGGAAACACCATATATTTT. It codes for CASSSGISGNTIYF.

This chain connects TRBV7-9 to TRBJ2-2; 8 bases match TRBD2. Germline V gives CDR1 SEHNR, CDR2 FQNEAQ (reference sequence). V dropped 0 bases and J dropped 6; count of bases not matched to a gene: 3. The CDR3 length is 15 residues. The CDR3 sequence: CASSLASGAPGELFF. The DNA for the CDR3 is TGTGCCAGCAGCTTAGCTAGCGGGGCCCCCGGGGAGCTGTTTTTT. The variable domain in full, completed from reference TRBV7-9 and TRBJ2-2, reads DTGVSQNPRHKITKRGQNVTFRCDPISEHNRLYWYRQTLGQGPEFLTYFQNEAQLEKSRLLSDRFSAERPKGSFSTLEIQRTEQGDSAMYLCASSLASGAPGELFFGEGSRLTVL.

This clone was observed a few times. The same CDR3 is also encoded by other DNA sequences in this sample. The V call is TRBV6-1, the J call TRBJ1-2; unclear D gene. The V end lost 0 bases, the J end lost 8 bases, and 13 bases lay between the germline ends. There are 14 residues in the CDR3. Germline V CDR1 and CDR2: MNHNS, SASEGT. The CDR3 DNA reads as TGTGCCAGCAGTGAAGCGGAATTTGGGGAGGGCTACACCTTC. Its protein is CASSEAEFGEGYTF.

The V gene is TRBV30, the J gene TRBJ2-7, with D possibly being TRBD2 (5 bases). The CDR3 length is 13 residues. The V gene lost 4 bases and the J gene lost 0 bases, with 10 bases spanning the gap. Germline values: CDR1 GTSNPN, CDR2 SVGIG (reference sequence). The DNA of the CDR3 is TGTGCCTGGAATTCCCGGGACTCCTACGAGCAGTACTTC. As protein: CAWNSRDSYEQYF.

V is TRBV7-8 and J is TRBJ2-1; the match to TRBD1 covers 9 bases. Looked up from germline, CDR1 is SGHVS and CDR2 is FQNEAQ. The CDR3 has 16 residues. V lost 0 bases to trimming and J lost 4 bases; unmatched junction nucleotides: 4. The CDR3 DNA reads as TGTGCCAGCAGCTTAGCGAGTGGGACAGGGTACAATGAGCAGTTCTTC. Translating gives CASSLASGTGYNEQFF.

This chain joins TRBV6-5 and TRBJ1-1, with D perhaps TRBD1 (6 bases). Germline V CDR1 and CDR2: MNHEY, SVGAGI. With 6 bases removed from V and 0 bases from J, the gap between germline ends came to 14 bases. The CDR3 is made up of 15 amino acids. The CDR3 is CASSRWTAMNTEAFF. The CDR3 nucleotides are TGTGCCAGCAGCCGTTGGACAGCCATGAACACTGAAGCTTTCTTT.

The V and J genes are TRBV5-6 and TRBJ2-4; a weak D match, TRBD1 (5 bases). The V end lost 0 bases, the J end lost 8 bases, and 12 bases lay between the germline ends. This CDR3 has 14 amino acids. Germline lookup yields CDR1 SGHDT and CDR2 YYEEEE. The CDR3 reads CASSLEGVEDIQYF. The DNA of the CDR3 is TGTGCCAGCAGCTTGGAAGGGGTCGAGGACATTCAGTACTTC. The full variable domain, in which reference TRBV5-6 and TRBJ2-4 provide the parts outside the CDR3, is DAGVTQSPTHLIKTRGQQVTLRCSPKSGHDTVSWYQQALGQGPQFIFQYYEEEERQRGNFPDRFSGHQFPNYSSELNVNALLLGDSALYLCASSLEGVEDIQYFGAGTRLSVL.

The rearrangement uses TRBV4-3 and TRBJ2-2; TRBD1 matches at 9 bases. CDR3 length: 19 residues. CDR1 is LGHNA, CDR2 YSLEER, per germline. With V trimmed by 2 bases and J by 3 bases, 13 bases remained unmatched. CDR3 loop: CASSQSSGTGRFDTGELFF. The DNA of the CDR3 is TGCGCCAGCAGCCAATCTTCCGGGACAGGGAGGTTTGACACCGGGGAGCTGTTTTTT.

The CDR3 protein is CASSLTDLNYGYTF. In nucleotides, the CDR3 is TGTGCCAGCAGCTTGACAGATCTTAACTATGGCTACACCTTC. This chain connects TRBV11-2 to TRBJ1-2; possibly TRBD1 for D (5 bases). This CDR3 contains 14 residues. Trimming shortened V by 3 bases and J by 1 base, and 9 bases separated the two germline ends. Germline CDR1 reads SGHAT; CDR2 reads FQNNGV.